This T cell receptor beta chain was retrieved from a study of control samples from healthy donors and cancer patients. The V and J ends lost 5 bases and 5 bases, in that order; junction bases with no gene match: 8. Germline-derived CDR1 and CDR2 are SQVTM and ANQGSEA. This CDR3 region has 14 residues. Generated by immunoSEQ multiplex PCR, the TCRdb table keeps only in-frame clones and is missing some. Of tens of thousands of clones in the sample, roughly 90% are singletons; the top ten hold about 1.7%. The chain couples TRBV29-1 to TRBJ1-4; TRBD1 matches at 7 bases. The receptor comes from a man aged 35 to 55 with colorectal cancer. Material for sequencing was PBMCs. The CDR3 protein is CSVRSRGQNEKLFF. CDR3 DNA: TGCAGCGTTCGATCCCGGGGACAGAATGAAAAACTGTTTTTT.